The next 15 T cell receptor beta chains were all read from a single sample in a study of cytomegalovirus exposure and HLA in healthy donors. The PCR used 60 Vbeta and 13 Jbeta primers. Using immunoSEQ multiplex PCR, the repertoire was profiled, and TCRdb retains in-frame clones only, with some absent. This table has over 130,000 clones, around 80% appearing once. Sequencing input: PBMCs. The receptors derive from a female donor in good health and CMV-seronegative.

The chain is built from TRBV7-9 and TRBJ2-7; D gene unclear. The CDR3 extends over 13 amino acids. In germline, CDR1 is SEHNR, CDR2 FQNEAQ (reference sequence). The V and J ends lost 3 bases and 2 bases respectively, with 8 bases between them. The CDR3 DNA sequence: TGTGCCAGCAGCTTTAAAACAGCCTACGAGCAGTACTTC. Encoded protein: CASSFKTAYEQYF. Full variable domain (remainder filled in from reference TRBV7-9 and TRBJ2-7): DTGVSQNPRHKITKRGQNVTFRCDPISEHNRLYWYRQTLGQGPEFLTYFQNEAQLEKSRLLSDRFSAERPKGSFSTLEIQRTEQGDSAMYLCASSFKTAYEQYFGPGTRLTVT.

This chain connects TRBV20-1 to TRBJ2-4, with 7 nucleotides matching TRBD1. With V trimmed by 7 bases and J by 6 bases, 0 bases remained unmatched. Germline values: CDR1 DFQATT, CDR2 SNEGSKA (reference sequence). CDR3 length: 10 residues. CDR3 residues: CSGDRNIQYF. The CDR3 region has the DNA TGCAGTGGGGACAGAAACATTCAGTACTTC.

This chain connects TRBV11-3 to TRBJ1-1, with no clear D. This CDR3 comprises 13 residues. Deletions cut 3 bases from V and 0 bases from J, with 5 bases between. The germline gives CDR1 SGHNT, CDR2 YENEEA. Here the CDR3 reads CASSLRLNTEAFF. The CDR3 bases are TGTGCCAGCAGCTTGAGGCTGAACACTGAAGCTTTCTTT.

The CDR3 coding sequence is TGTGCCAGCAGTTCCCTGTCATGGCGGGAGGGTATGTACGAGCAGTACTTC. Protein: CASSSLSWREGMYEQYF. The J gene is TRBJ2-7, the V gene TRBV27; 9 bases match TRBD2. With V trimmed by 4 bases and J by 4 bases, 14 bases remained unmatched. Germline V gene lookup returns CDR1 MNHEY and CDR2 SMNVEV (reference sequence). This CDR3 has 17 amino acids.

This CDR3 reads CASSSAAPHRVNEQFF. The CDR3 coding sequence is TGTGCCAGCAGTTCCGCCGCGCCCCACCGGGTCAATGAGCAGTTCTTC. The V gene is TRBV28, the J gene TRBJ2-1; D unclear. CDR3 length: 16 amino acids. Per the germline V gene, CDR1 is MDHEN and CDR2 is SYDVKM. Trimming removed 4 bases at V and 6 bases at J, with 19 bases between.

This clone was seen only once. The chain carries TRBV7-2 and TRBJ2-1, with a weak D call TRBD1 (5 bases). This CDR3 is built from 15 residues. In germline, CDR1 is SGHTA, CDR2 FQGNSA. The germline V and J ends were trimmed by 6 bases and 3 bases, with 15 bases remaining between them. CDR3 amino acids: CASRVGQSNYNEQFF. In DNA form, the CDR3 reads TGTGCCAGCAGGGTGGGGCAGTCGAACTACAATGAGCAGTTCTTC.

V and J are TRBV28 and TRBJ1-5, with 7 bases fitting TRBD1. Trimming took 8 bases from V and 9 from J; bases not matched to a gene: 10. The V gene's germline CDR1 is MDHEN and CDR2 SYDVKM. The CDR3 consists of 13 residues. The CDR3 reads CASSRDSKMPQHF. The CDR3 region has the DNA TGTGCCAGCTCCCGGGACAGTAAGATGCCCCAGCATTTT.

The chain is built from TRBV7-9 and TRBJ1-1; 11 nucleotides agree with TRBD1. Germline CDR1 and CDR2: SEHNR and FQNEAQ (reference sequence). Losses at the gene ends were 4 bases for V and 11 bases for J; bases not matched to a gene: 12. The CDR3 is 15 amino acids. CDR3 bases: TGTGCCAGCAGCTGGGAGATCGGACAGGGGGCCTACGCTTTCTTT. Amino acids: CASSWEIGQGAYAFF.

CDR3 residues: CAWRPRANYEQYF. For the CDR3, the DNA is TGTGCCTGGAGGCCCAGGGCCAACTACGAGCAGTACTTC. The chain has TRBV30 and TRBJ2-7, with a possible D match to TRBD1 (5 bases). This CDR3 comprises 13 residues. Germline-derived CDR1 and CDR2 are GTSNPN and SVGIG (reference sequence). V was trimmed by 3 bases and J by 3 bases, leaving 12 bases between them.

V gene TRBV19 combines with J gene TRBJ1-5; D may be TRBD1 (5 bases). Germline loops: CDR1 LNHDA, CDR2 SQIVND (reference sequence). This CDR3 comprises 12 residues. Trimming took off 7 bases at V and 9 bases at J, with 13 bases between the two ends. CDR3 bases: TGTGCCAGTAATGGAGGGGATCCGCCCCAGCATTTT. Translation gives CASNGGDPPQHF.

The V gene is TRBV6-5, the J gene TRBJ2-1; D is possibly TRBD2 (6 bases). V lost 5 bases to trimming and J lost 8 bases, with 16 bases between them. The CDR3 extends over 14 amino acids. The germline gives CDR1 MNHEY, CDR2 SVGAGI. CDR3 protein: CASSAGLPGDEQFF. The CDR3 nucleotides are TGTGCCAGCAGTGCGGGACTCCCCGGTGATGAGCAGTTCTTC.

This chain connects TRBV4-1 to TRBJ2-6, with 8 bases fitting TRBD1. This CDR3 region has 17 residues. Germline loops: CDR1 MGHRA, CDR2 YSYEKL. Trimming removed 1 base from V and 0 bases from J; junction bases left unmatched: 2. CDR3 sequence reads: CASSQGDRFSGANVLTF. The CDR3 nucleotides are TGCGCCAGCAGCCAAGGGGACAGGTTCTCTGGGGCCAACGTCCTGACTTTC.

The J gene is TRBJ2-7, the V gene TRBV4-2; TRBD2 is a possible D gene (6 bases). Germline V gene data show CDR1 as LGHNA and CDR2 as YNFKEQ. This CDR3 contains 15 residues. V lost 2 bases, J lost 4 bases, and 15 bases lay in between. Here the CDR3 DNA reads TGTGCCAGCAGCCAAAACCGGGACTCTCAGTACGAGCAGTACTTC. This gives the protein CASSQNRDSQYEQYF.

The V gene is TRBV6-4, the J gene TRBJ2-3; D perhaps matches TRBD2 (5 bases). The CDR3 has 15 amino acids. The germline V and J ends were trimmed by 6 bases and 3 bases, with 16 bases remaining between them. From germline, CDR1 is MRHNA and CDR2 SNTAGT. CDR3 region: CASRFEGLGTDTQYF. CDR3 coding DNA: TGTGCCAGCAGATTCGAGGGTCTGGGGACAGATACGCAGTATTTT.

This clone was picked up one time. The J gene is TRBJ2-5, the V gene TRBV27; TRBD1 matches at 7 bases. V lost 5 bases to trimming and J lost 2 bases; unmatched junction nucleotides: 5. The CDR3 spans 14 residues. The V gene's germline CDR1 is MNHEY and CDR2 SMNVEV (reference sequence). DNA for the CDR3: TGTGCCAGCAGTGAACCGGGACAGCAAGAGACCCAGTACTTC. Its translation is CASSEPGQQETQYF.